What follows is one T cell receptor (beta chain) and its context. The antigen is not known. Losses at the gene ends were 6 bases for V and 2 bases for J; bases not matched to a gene: 6. The CDR3 loop spans 15 amino acids. Each donor (without exception) was a healthy Caucasian. These data come from a study of identical twins. General study findings and limits: With abundant cord blood beta clonotypes, insertions were fewer; memory repertoires showed no such pattern.

Using its own MiXCR run on the 5' RACE reads, TCRdb lists one record per CDR3 protein. The sample contains 1.5 million to 2 million distinct CDR3 sequences, around 33% of which appear only once. Sequencing used cord blood. This TCR was sampled from a newborn girl in good health. J is TRBJ2-7 and V is TRBV12-3 or TRBV12-4; 11 positions agree with TRBD2. In nucleotides, the CDR3 is TGTGCCAGCAGCCAGACTAGCGGGGCTACCTACGAGCAGTACTTC. Translating gives CASSQTSGATYEQYF.